What follows are 26 T cell receptor beta chains derived from one specimen sequenced in a study of T-cell memory formation after mild COVID-19. Each CDR3 protein gets one entry after TCRdb re-called the 5' RACE reads with MiXCR. The table records 360,000 or so distinct CDR3 sequences, 25% to 30% of them present only once. Source material: PBMCs or a T cell subset sorted from them (not recorded which). The receptors were gathered from an adult woman who had mild COVID-19 (a few samples of this study predate the infection). Cell type and time point are not known.

The table lists this clonotype with many counts. This rearrangement joins TRBV6-5 to TRBJ2-1, with TRBD2 matching 9 bases. The V and J ends lost 0 bases and 4 bases, in that order; junction bases with no gene match: 7. CDR1 MNHEY and CDR2 SVGAGI come from the germline V gene. The CDR3 has 17 residues. DNA for the CDR3: TGTGCCAGCAGTTACTCGACGACTAGCGGAAAATACAATGAGCAGTTCTTC. This encodes CASSYSTTSGKYNEQFF.

The V call is TRBV5-1, the J call TRBJ2-7; maybe TRBD2 (6 bases). From germline, CDR1 is SGHRS and CDR2 YFSETQ. This CDR3 region has 14 residues. Trimming shortened V by 0 bases and J by 6 bases, and 13 bases separated the two germline ends. As DNA, the CDR3 is TGCGCCAGCAGCTTGGGGCCGGGACTCGGCGAGCAGTACTTC. Encoded protein: CASSLGPGLGEQYF.

The chain has TRBV20-1 and TRBJ1-1; TRBD1 aligns across 9 bases. This CDR3 spans 16 amino acids. Germline loops: CDR1 DFQATT, CDR2 SNEGSKA (reference sequence). The ends lost 0 bases at V and 1 base at J; junction bases unmatched: 6. CDR3 sequence (DNA): TGCAGTGCTAGAGACGTCGAACAGGGGGCGAACACTGAAGCTTTCTTT. Translating gives CSARDVEQGANTEAFF.

The chain recombines TRBV19 with TRBJ2-3; D might be TRBD2 (5 bases). The V gene lost 4 bases and the J gene lost 0 bases, with 11 bases spanning the gap. CDR1 is LNHDA and CDR2 is SQIVND in the germline V gene (reference sequence). There are 15 residues in the CDR3. The CDR3 protein is CASSSGYGSTDTQYF. Written as DNA, the CDR3 is TGTGCCAGTAGTAGCGGGTATGGAAGCACAGATACGCAGTATTTT.

This clonotype came up a few times. This chain joins TRBV5-1 and TRBJ2-3; D perhaps matches TRBD1 (5 bases). There are 14 residues in the CDR3. With 0 bases removed from V and 8 bases from J, the gap between germline ends came to 13 bases. CDR1 is SGHRS, CDR2 YFSETQ, per germline. CDR3: CASSLAQGSGTQYF. DNA for the CDR3: TGCGCCAGCAGCTTGGCCCAGGGATCTGGTACGCAGTATTTT.

This rearrangement joins TRBV7-8 to TRBJ2-5; 11 bases are shared with TRBD2. The V gene end was trimmed by 6 bases and the J gene end by 1 base; junction bases not matched to a gene: 7. CDR1 is SGHVS, CDR2 FQNEAQ, per germline. CDR3 length: 16 amino acids. The CDR3 is CASRSMTSGVQETQYF. CDR3 nucleotides: TGTGCCAGCAGATCCATGACTAGCGGGGTCCAAGAGACCCAGTACTTC.

This clonotype was seen just once. This chain joins TRBV27 and TRBJ2-5; possible D gene TRBD1, 6 bases. The CDR3 sequence is 16 residues long. Germline V gene sequence: CDR1 MNHEY, CDR2 SMNVEV (reference sequence). V lost 4 bases, J lost 9 bases, and 24 bases lay in between. CDR3 region: CASSYSTGSLGRPQYF. For the CDR3, the DNA is TGTGCCAGCAGTTATAGTACAGGGTCGCTGGGGAGACCCCAGTACTTC.

This rearrangement joins TRBV5-5 to TRBJ1-1; D is perhaps TRBD1 (6 bases). V shed 0 bases and J shed 4 bases, with 13 bases lying between them. The CDR3 sequence is 15 residues long. Germline V gene lookup returns CDR1 SGHKS and CDR2 YYEKEE (reference sequence). The CDR3, as DNA: TGTGCCAGCAGCTTGGTGTACGGGGGCGGCACTGAAGCTTTCTTT. Its protein is CASSLVYGGGTEAFF.

V and J are TRBV6-1 and TRBJ2-7; 7 nucleotides align to TRBD1. Germline V gives CDR1 MNHNS, CDR2 SASEGT. With V trimmed by 3 bases and J by 1 base, 6 bases remained unmatched. CDR3 length: 15 amino acids. In nucleotides, the CDR3 is TGTGCCAGCAGTGACTCCGGCAGGGGGTCCTACGAGCAGTACTTC. It translates to CASSDSGRGSYEQYF.

The J gene is TRBJ2-1, the V gene TRBV27; D remains ambiguous. The length of the CDR3 is 13 residues. The germline V gene has CDR1 MNHEY and CDR2 SMNVEV (reference sequence). Trimming shortened V by 2 bases and J by 0 bases, and 2 bases separated the two germline ends. The CDR3 DNA follows: TGTGCCAGCAGTTTACCCTCCTACAATGAGCAGTTCTTC. Residues: CASSLPSYNEQFF.

This clonotype was recorded a few times. The gene calls are TRBV9 and TRBJ1-6, with D perhaps TRBD1 (6 bases). The CDR3 runs to 15 residues. CDR1 and CDR2 from the germline V gene are SGDLS and YYNGEE. Trimming took 4 bases from V and 4 from J, leaving 12 bases between them. CDR3 loop: CASSPGQSYNSPLHF. The CDR3 DNA follows: TGTGCCAGCAGCCCTGGACAGTCGTATAATTCACCCCTCCACTTT.

This clonotype was detected a few times. The V call is TRBV9, the J call TRBJ2-6, with unresolved D. Germline CDR1 and CDR2: SGDLS and YYNGEE. Trimming took off 0 bases at V and 4 bases at J, with 8 bases between the two ends. This CDR3 spans 15 amino acids. CDR3 protein: CASSVAAAGANVLTF. The CDR3 nucleotides read TGTGCCAGCAGCGTAGCGGCAGCCGGGGCCAACGTCCTGACTTTC. Together with reference TRBV9 and TRBJ2-6, the CDR3 gives the full variable domain: DSGVTQTPKHLITATGQRVTLRCSPRSGDLSVYWYQQSLDQGLQFLIQYYNGEERAKGNILERFSAQQFPDLHSELNLSSLELGDSALYFCASSVAAAGANVLTFGAGSRLTVL.

The chain uses TRBV12-3 or TRBV12-4 and TRBJ1-4, with 7 bases fitting TRBD1. The V and J ends lost 5 bases and 7 bases, in that order; junction bases with no gene match: 10. CDR3 size: 15 residues. CDR3 protein: CASSPPQGLGEKLFF. Here the CDR3 DNA reads TGTGCCAGCAGTCCCCCACAGGGGTTGGGTGAAAAACTGTTTTTT.

This clonotype has more than one count but fewer than ten. The chain is built from TRBV5-1 and TRBJ2-7; 8 nucleotides agree with TRBD2. The CDR3 loop spans 15 amino acids. J gave up 3 bases and V 0 bases, and 5 bases lay outside the gene matches. CDR1 SGHRS and CDR2 YFSETQ come from the germline V gene. The CDR3 loop is CASSLEAGVNYEQYF. Written as DNA, the CDR3 is TGCGCCAGCAGCTTGGAAGCGGGAGTGAACTACGAGCAGTACTTC.

The rearrangement uses TRBV19 and TRBJ2-1; D might be TRBD2 (6 bases). There are 15 residues in the CDR3. Germline lookup yields CDR1 LNHDA and CDR2 SQIVND (reference sequence). Between the trimmed V and J ends, which lost 5 bases and 0 bases, there was a span of 11 bases. The CDR3 protein is CASSRRAGSYNEQFF. The CDR3 DNA follows: TGTGCCAGTAGTCGGCGAGCGGGCTCCTACAATGAGCAGTTCTTC.

The genes are TRBV6-5 and TRBJ1-1; unclear D gene. V was clipped by 0 bases and J by 8 bases, with 19 bases between them. This CDR3 region has 16 residues. CDR1 is MNHEY and CDR2 is SVGAGI in the germline V gene. CDR3: CASSYSINEGSREAFF. CDR3 sequence (DNA): TGTGCCAGCAGTTACTCGATCAATGAGGGTTCAAGGGAAGCTTTCTTT.

The chain couples TRBV6-1 to TRBJ1-5; TRBD1 matches 8 bases. In germline, CDR1 is MNHNS, CDR2 SASEGT. The CDR3 covers 15 residues. V gave up 5 bases and J gave up 3 bases; unmatched junction bases: 6. The CDR3 DNA sequence: TGTGCCAGCAGTTCACAGGGGGTGTCCAATCAGCCCCAGCATTTT. This sequence encodes CASSSQGVSNQPQHF.

The CDR3 is CASSASEYDRFGNTIYF. In DNA form, the CDR3 reads TGTGCCAGCAGCGCATCGGAATATGACAGATTTGGAAACACCATATATTTT. The chain combines TRBV9 with TRBJ1-3, with D perhaps TRBD1 (5 bases). The CDR3 has 17 residues. The ends were cut back, 3 bases at V and 3 bases at J, with 19 bases in the middle. CDR1 and CDR2 from the germline V gene are SGDLS and YYNGEE.

In this sample, this clonotype turned up a few times. The rearrangement uses TRBV14 and TRBJ1-4, with D uncertain. CDR1 is SGHDN and CDR2 is FVKESK in the germline V gene. V was shortened by 4 bases and J by 4 bases, with 16 bases between the two germline ends. This CDR3 has 16 amino acids. This CDR3 reads CASSPLNVWGNEKLFF. CDR3 DNA: TGTGCCAGCAGCCCACTCAACGTCTGGGGTAATGAAAAACTGTTTTTT.

This clonotype has more than one count but fewer than ten. The chain joins TRBV19 to TRBJ2-1; 10 bases map to TRBD2. Germline CDR1 and CDR2: LNHDA and SQIVND (reference sequence). CDR3 length: 14 amino acids. Unmatched junction bases numbered 7, after V lost 6 bases and J lost 8 bases. The CDR3 sequence is CASSPSGSGYEQFF. The CDR3 coding sequence is TGTGCCAGTAGCCCTAGCGGGAGTGGGTATGAGCAGTTCTTC.

The rearrangement joins TRBV10-3 to TRBJ1-1, with 7 bases matching TRBD1. Germline assignment: CDR1 ENHRY and CDR2 SYGVKD. Germline trimming cut 2 bases from V and 4 bases from J; bases unmatched to any gene: 4. There are 14 residues in the CDR3. The CDR3 spells CAISETGEATEAFF. DNA for the CDR3: TGTGCCATCAGTGAGACAGGGGAGGCCACTGAAGCTTTCTTT.

The chain links TRBV5-1 to TRBJ2-2; weak D call: TRBD2 (6 bases). Germline V gene sequence: CDR1 SGHRS, CDR2 YFSETQ. With 7 bases removed from V and 6 bases from J, the gap between germline ends came to 19 bases. This CDR3 has 15 residues. CDR3 in DNA: TGCGCCAGCGCCGCAGGCGGGGCGGCGCCCGGGGAGCTGTTTTTT. It codes for CASAAGGAAPGELFF.

This clonotype was counted only a few times. The chain has TRBV12-3 or TRBV12-4 and TRBJ1-5; tentatively, D is TRBD1 (5 bases). The CDR3 has 15 amino acids. V was shortened by 7 bases and J by 2 bases, with 15 bases between the two germline ends. The CDR3 nucleotides are TGTGCCAGCACCACTCAGAGGGGAGGCAATCAGCCCCAGCATTTT. Protein product: CASTTQRGGNQPQHF.

This clonotype was picked up a small number of times. This sequence joins TRBV29-1 and TRBJ2-7; no clear D gene. V shed 7 bases and J shed 5 bases, with 15 bases lying between them. This CDR3 has 12 amino acids. The germline gives CDR1 SQVTM, CDR2 ANQGSEA. CDR3 region: CSGTSVSNEQYF. CDR3 DNA: TGCAGCGGAACCTCCGTGAGTAACGAGCAGTACTTC.

This chain uses TRBV7-9 with TRBJ1-1; D perhaps matches TRBD1 (5 bases). The V end lost 3 bases, the J end lost 2 bases, and 10 bases lay between the germline ends. Germline V gene sequence: CDR1 SEHNR, CDR2 FQNEAQ (reference sequence). The CDR3 contains 14 residues. The CDR3 loop reads CASSLEGDNTEAFF. CDR3 nucleotides: TGTGCCAGCAGCTTGGAAGGGGACAACACTGAAGCTTTCTTT.

The V and J genes are TRBV30 and TRBJ1-5; possibly TRBD1 for D (6 bases). The germline CDR1 and CDR2 sequences are GTSNPN and SVGIG (reference sequence). The CDR3 totals 15 residues. V lost 3 bases, J lost 5 bases, and 17 bases lay in between. CDR3 sequence reads: CAWSDGQFTYQPQHF. The CDR3 DNA sequence: TGTGCCTGGAGCGATGGACAGTTCACCTATCAGCCCCAGCATTTT.